This entry lists 32 T cell receptor beta chains sequenced from one sample in a study of blood T cell repertoires in COVID-19. Method: immunoSEQ multiplex PCR; TCRdb's copy keeps in-frame clones and lacks some. The table has fewer than 250,000 clones, 80% to 95% seen once. The sample was peripheral blood. These TCRs come from a man aged 25-45 years with COVID-19, enrolled during active disease.

The chain joins TRBV30 to TRBJ1-2; D is unresolved. The CDR3 covers 13 residues. Trimming pared 4 bases from V and 5 bases from J, leaving 14 bases between. Germline loops: CDR1 GTSNPN, CDR2 SVGIG (reference sequence). The CDR3, as DNA: TGTGCCTGGACTCCGACTGCTGGGTATGGCTACACCTTC. Translated, it gives CAWTPTAGYGYTF.

This rearrangement joins TRBV5-6 to TRBJ1-2; 7 bases match TRBD1. The CDR3 covers 13 residues. Germline lookup yields CDR1 SGHDT and CDR2 YYEEEE. V was pared by 4 bases and J by 7 bases, with 7 bases of the junction left unmatched. DNA for the CDR3: TGTGCCAGCAGCGCAGGGACAGCGGGTGGCTACACCTTC. Its protein product is CASSAGTAGGYTF.

This clone has only one observation. This chain links TRBV3-1 (or the pseudogene TRBV3-2) with TRBJ1-5, with D unresolved. The V and J ends lost 1 base and 10 bases respectively, with 8 bases between them. Germline CDR1 and CDR2: LGHDT and YNNKEL (reference sequence). The CDR3 spans 12 residues. As DNA, the CDR3 is TGTGCCAGCAGCCAAGCCGACTTCCCCCAGCATTTT. This encodes CASSQADFPQHF.

This chain uses TRBV12-5 with TRBJ1-1; maybe TRBD1 (5 bases). Germline CDR1 and CDR2: LGHNT and FRNRAP. The ends were cut back, 1 base at V and 4 bases at J, with 19 bases in the middle. This CDR3 has 17 amino acids. As DNA, the CDR3 is TGTGCTAGTGGTTTGGCAACTCACACCCAGGGAAGCACTGAAGCTTTCTTT. Amino acid sequence: CASGLATHTQGSTEAFF.

The V gene is TRBV20-1, the J gene TRBJ1-2; 8 bases are a match to TRBD1. This CDR3 spans 13 amino acids. V dropped 5 bases and J dropped 4; count of bases not matched to a gene: 6. Germline CDR1 reads DFQATT; CDR2 reads SNEGSKA (reference sequence). CDR3 nucleotides: TGCAGTGCTGGTGGACAGGGAATCTATGGCTACACCTTC. Residues: CSAGGQGIYGYTF.

The chain joins TRBV19 to TRBJ1-2; 7 bases fit TRBD1. This CDR3 has 15 residues. J lost 4 bases, V lost 5 bases, and 10 bases had no gene match. Germline CDR1 reads LNHDA; CDR2 reads SQIVND (reference sequence). CDR3 coding DNA: TGTGCCAGTAGTCCGGGGGAAGGGGGCCCCTATGGCTACACCTTC. Encoded protein: CASSPGEGGPYGYTF.

The CDR3 DNA follows: TGTGCCAGCAGTCCCGGACAGGGGGTTGAAAAACTGTTTTTT. This gives the protein CASSPGQGVEKLFF. The chain carries TRBV6-5 and TRBJ1-4; 10 positions match TRBD1. V was pared by 5 bases and J by 7 bases, with 4 bases of the junction left unmatched. CDR1 is MNHEY, CDR2 SVGAGI, per germline. CDR3 length: 14 amino acids.

The chain couples TRBV12-3 or TRBV12-4 to TRBJ1-1; TRBD1 is a possible D gene (5 bases). V lost 2 bases and J 7 bases, leaving 11 bases between the germline ends. The CDR3 runs 13 residues. CDR3 residues: CASSLRGTYEAFF. The CDR3 coding sequence is TGTGCCAGCAGTTTAAGGGGTACCTATGAAGCTTTCTTT.

V and J are TRBV6-1 and TRBJ1-6, with D possibly being TRBD1 (5 bases). This CDR3 is 14 amino acids long. Germline loops: CDR1 MNHNS, CDR2 SASEGT. V dropped 3 bases and J dropped 4 bases, with 7 bases sitting between them. CDR3 residues: CASSDRQYNSPLHF. CDR3 DNA sequence: TGTGCCAGCAGTGATCGACAGTATAATTCACCCCTCCACTTT.

The chain employs TRBV10-3 and TRBJ1-1, with D perhaps matching TRBD1 (6 bases). The V end was cut by 6 bases, the J end by 1 base, with 15 bases between. The CDR3 runs to 15 residues. CDR1 is ENHRY, CDR2 SYGVKD, per germline. The CDR3 is CAIRGELTGNTEAFF. DNA of the CDR3: TGTGCCATCAGGGGGGAATTGACAGGGAACACTGAAGCTTTCTTT.

The chain joins TRBV28 to TRBJ1-2; weak D call: TRBD1 (6 bases). Trimming cost V 8 bases and J 5 bases, with 6 bases left between them. The CDR3 length is 10 residues. The germline V gene encodes CDR1 MDHEN and CDR2 SYDVKM. In DNA form, the CDR3 reads TGTGCCAGCCAGGGGTATGGCTACACCTTC. Amino acids: CASQGYGYTF.

This chain links TRBV5-1 with TRBJ2-5; 13 positions agree with TRBD2. V was clipped by 4 bases and J by 5 bases; unmatched bases: 5. This CDR3 is 15 amino acids long. Germline V gene data show CDR1 as SGHRS and CDR2 as YFSETQ. CDR3 in amino acids: CASSAGLAGVETQYF. The CDR3 DNA follows: TGCGCCAGCAGCGCAGGACTAGCGGGGGTTGAGACCCAGTACTTC.

The chain uses TRBV5-1 and TRBJ2-2; D is possibly TRBD1 (6 bases). The V end lost 4 bases, the J end lost 5 bases, and 12 bases lay between the germline ends. This CDR3 has 14 amino acids. Germline CDR1 reads SGHRS; CDR2 reads YFSETQ. The CDR3 nucleotides are TGCGCCAGCAGCGCACAGGGAGTGACCGGGGAGCTGTTTTTT. Residues: CASSAQGVTGELFF.

The CDR3 reads CASSQDRGNEYEQYF. The CDR3 bases are TGTGCCAGCAGCCAAGATAGGGGGAATGAGTACGAGCAGTACTTC. The J gene is TRBJ2-7, the V gene TRBV3-1 (or the pseudogene TRBV3-2), with a possible D match to TRBD1 (6 bases). This CDR3 is built from 15 residues. The germline gives CDR1 LGHDT, CDR2 YNNKEL (reference sequence). Trimming stripped 0 bases from V and 4 bases from J, with 13 bases between.

This clone appeared once. The V and J genes are TRBV10-3 and TRBJ1-5; D is unclear. V lost 4 bases and J lost 0, with 10 bases in between. The CDR3 is 15 residues long. Germline CDR1 is ENHRY and CDR2 is SYGVKD. The CDR3 spells CAISGSGNSNQPQHF. The CDR3 DNA sequence: TGTGCCATCAGTGGTTCGGGGAATAGCAATCAGCCCCAGCATTTT.

The chain couples TRBV24-1 to TRBJ2-1; tentative D call: TRBD1 (6 bases). CDR3 length equals 13 residues. Trimming pared 4 bases from V and 9 bases from J, leaving 12 bases between. The germline V gene has CDR1 KGHDR and CDR2 SFDVKD. The CDR3 DNA reads as TGTGCCACCAGTGAACAGGGATTGGGTGAGCAGTTCTTC. It specifies CATSEQGLGEQFF.

This chain links TRBV5-1 with TRBJ1-1, with 7 bases matching TRBD1. The CDR3 is 16 amino acids. J lost 0 bases, V lost 6 bases, and 11 bases had no gene match. The germline CDR1 and CDR2 sequences are SGHRS and YFSETQ. The CDR3 DNA reads as TGCGCCAGCACCCAGGGGGTCAGAGGGCTGAACACTGAAGCTTTCTTT. It yields the protein CASTQGVRGLNTEAFF.

This chain links TRBV28 with TRBJ1-1, with D possibly matching TRBD1 (6 bases). CDR3 length: 16 residues. Trimming took off 2 bases at V and 1 base at J, with 14 bases between the two ends. Germline-derived CDR1 and CDR2 are MDHEN and SYDVKM. CDR3 residues: CASSLLGAESNTEAFF. CDR3 nucleotides: TGTGCCAGCAGTTTACTGGGGGCGGAATCGAACACTGAAGCTTTCTTT.

The chain's CDR3 is CASSYSWRGNHNEQFF. The CDR3 DNA sequence: TGTGCCAGCAGTTACTCGTGGCGGGGGAACCACAATGAGCAGTTCTTC. The chain carries TRBV6-2 or TRBV6-3 and TRBJ2-1, with 7 bases that match TRBD2. The CDR3 covers 16 residues. Germline-derived CDR1 and CDR2 are MNHEY and SVGEGT. Trimming cost V 0 bases and J 5 bases; bases outside gene matches: 7.

In DNA form, the CDR3 reads TGTGCCAGCAGCTTAGAGGCGGGGAGAGAGACCCAGTACTTC. This encodes CASSLEAGRETQYF. V and J are TRBV11-3 and TRBJ2-5; TRBD2 might be the D (6 bases). The CDR3 spans 14 residues. From germline, CDR1 is SGHNT and CDR2 YENEEA. Between the trimmed V and J ends, which lost 0 bases and 4 bases, there was a span of 9 bases.

V gene TRBV29-1 combines with J gene TRBJ1-2, with 7 bases identical to TRBD1. CDR3 length equals 12 residues. V gave up 7 bases and J gave up 8 bases; unmatched junction bases: 10. Germline V lookup: CDR1 SQVTM, CDR2 ANQGSEA. This chain's CDR3 is CSAGTDLLGYTF. The CDR3 DNA reads TGCAGCGCCGGGACAGATCTTTTGGGCTACACCTTC.

The J gene is TRBJ1-2, the V gene TRBV9; 7 bases are shared with TRBD1. The CDR3 totals 14 residues. V gave up 2 bases and J gave up 2 bases; unmatched junction bases: 3. Germline V gene data show CDR1 as SGDLS and CDR2 as YYNGEE. The CDR3 DNA follows: TGTGCCAGCAGCGTCCAGACAGGGAACTATGGCTACACCTTC. Its protein product is CASSVQTGNYGYTF.

The genes are TRBV19 and TRBJ1-2, with 10 nucleotides matching TRBD1. Germline V gene sequence: CDR1 LNHDA, CDR2 SQIVND (reference sequence). The CDR3 spans 15 residues. After removal of 3 bases from V and 2 bases from J, the junction contained 3 bases not matched to a gene. Here the CDR3 DNA reads TGTGCCAGTAGTATGGGGACAGGGGCGAACTATGGCTACACCTTC. Its translation: CASSMGTGANYGYTF.

The chain joins TRBV7-5 to TRBJ1-6. TRBV7-5 represents a pseudogene. The CDR3 is made up of 15 amino acids. In DNA form, the CDR3 reads TGTGTCAGAAGCTTAGGAGCGGGGCCTGGTTCACCCCTCCACTTT. Residues: CVRSLGAGPGSPLHF.

The chain combines TRBV12-3 or TRBV12-4 with TRBJ1-1; D perhaps matches TRBD1 (6 bases). CDR3 size: 13 residues. The V gene lost 2 bases and the J gene lost 4 bases, with 8 bases spanning the gap. The CDR3 reads CASSLLRGTEAFF. CDR3 DNA sequence: TGTGCCAGCAGTTTACTCAGGGGCACTGAAGCTTTCTTT.

The V and J genes are TRBV6-1 and TRBJ1-2, with unresolved D. CDR3 length: 15 residues. V shed 0 bases and J shed 0 bases, with 8 bases lying between them. In germline, CDR1 is MNHNS, CDR2 SASEGT. CDR3 in amino acids: CASSEAQSTNYGYTF. CDR3 in DNA: TGTGCCAGCAGTGAAGCGCAGTCCACTAACTATGGCTACACCTTC.

This rearrangement joins TRBV2 to TRBJ2-3; 7 bases are a match to TRBD1. Germline trimming cut 6 bases from V and 1 base from J; bases unmatched to any gene: 4. The germline V gene encodes CDR1 SNHLY and CDR2 FYNNEI. The CDR3 has 14 residues. The DNA for the CDR3 is TGTGCCAGCAGGACAGGGAGCGGCACAGATACGCAGTATTTT. This encodes CASRTGSGTDTQYF.

The chain couples TRBV4-1 to TRBJ2-5, with 9 bases matching TRBD1. Germline assignment: CDR1 MGHRA and CDR2 YSYEKL. J gave up 5 bases and V 1 base, and 5 bases lay outside the gene matches. The CDR3 sequence is 15 residues long. The CDR3 is CASSQVTGGLETQYF. CDR3 bases: TGCGCCAGCAGCCAAGTCACAGGGGGCTTGGAGACCCAGTACTTC.

The genes are TRBV9 and TRBJ1-2, with 7 bases fitting TRBD1. The V gene end was trimmed by 3 bases and the J gene end by 8 bases; junction bases not matched to a gene: 10. This CDR3 is built from 14 residues. The germline V gene has CDR1 SGDLS and CDR2 YYNGEE. The CDR3 sequence is CASSDVSQGKGYTF. CDR3 DNA: TGTGCCAGCAGCGATGTCTCACAGGGGAAGGGCTACACCTTC. The full variable domain, rest sourced from reference TRBV9 and TRBJ1-2, is DSGVTQTPKHLITATGQRVTLRCSPRSGDLSVYWYQQSLDQGLQFLIQYYNGEERAKGNILERFSAQQFPDLHSELNLSSLELGDSALYFCASSDVSQGKGYTFGSGTRLTVV.

The gene calls are TRBV5-4 and TRBJ2-7; tentative D call: TRBD1 (6 bases). Trimming shortened V by 1 base and J by 5 bases, and 13 bases separated the two germline ends. CDR3 length: 14 residues. Germline V gives CDR1 SGHNT, CDR2 YYREEE (reference sequence). The CDR3 here is CASSLRGIGDEQYF. DNA of the CDR3: TGTGCCAGCAGCTTGAGGGGGATAGGGGACGAGCAGTACTTC.

This sequence joins TRBV4-1 and TRBJ2-3, with D tentatively TRBD2 (6 bases). The CDR3 contains 14 residues. Between the trimmed V and J ends, which lost 0 bases and 3 bases, there was a span of 7 bases. CDR1 is MGHRA, CDR2 YSYEKL, per germline. The CDR3 spells CASSQDLATDTQYF. The CDR3 DNA reads TGCGCCAGCAGCCAAGATCTAGCGACAGATACGCAGTATTTT.

This chain joins TRBV28 and TRBJ1-3; D remains ambiguous. V was trimmed by 7 bases and J by 0 bases, leaving 13 bases between them. The CDR3 runs to 15 residues. Germline CDR1 reads MDHEN; CDR2 reads SYDVKM. Here the CDR3 reads CASNPEDHSGNTIYF. The CDR3 DNA is TGTGCCAGCAATCCCGAGGATCACTCTGGAAACACCATATATTTT. Complete variable domain (other parts from reference TRBV28 and TRBJ1-3): DVKVTQSSRYLVKRTGEKVFLECVQDMDHENMFWYRQDPGLGLRLIYFSYDVKMKEKGDIPEGYSVSREKKERFSLILESASTNQTSMYLCASNPEDHSGNTIYFGEGSWLTVV.